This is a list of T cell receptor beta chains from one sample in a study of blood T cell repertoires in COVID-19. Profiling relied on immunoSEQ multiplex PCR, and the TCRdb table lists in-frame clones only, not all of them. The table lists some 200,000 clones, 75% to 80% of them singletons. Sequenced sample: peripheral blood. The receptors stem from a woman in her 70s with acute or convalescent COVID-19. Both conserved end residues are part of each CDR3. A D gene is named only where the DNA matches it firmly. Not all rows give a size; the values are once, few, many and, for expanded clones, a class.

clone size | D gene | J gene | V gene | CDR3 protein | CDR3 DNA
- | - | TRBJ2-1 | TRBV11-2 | CASTLNAAYNEQFF | TGTGCCAGCACCCTCAACGCGGCATACAATGAGCAGTTCTTC
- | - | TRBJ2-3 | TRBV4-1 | CASSLGLLGDTQYF | TGCGCCAGCAGCCTGGGCCTTCTCGGAGATACGCAGTATTTT
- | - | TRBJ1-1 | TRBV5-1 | CASSGQTNTEAFF | TGCGCCAGCAGCGGACAGACGAACACTGAAGCTTTCTTT
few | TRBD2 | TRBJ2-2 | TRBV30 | CAWSVGSGTRNTGELFF | TGTGCCTGGAGTGTAGGGTCGGGGACTAGAAACACCGGGGAGCTGTTTTTT
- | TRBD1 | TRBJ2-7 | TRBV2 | CASSLVPSGQGAYEQYF | TGTGCCAGCAGTCTCGTCCCCTCGGGACAGGGCGCCTACGAGCAGTACTTC
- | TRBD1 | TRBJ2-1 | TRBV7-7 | CASSIDRDSYNEQFF | TGTGCCAGCAGCATAGACAGGGACTCCTACAATGAGCAGTTCTTC
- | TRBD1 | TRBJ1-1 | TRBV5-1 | CASSLGQGGEAFF | TGCGCCAGCAGTCTAGGACAGGGGGGTGAAGCTTTCTTT
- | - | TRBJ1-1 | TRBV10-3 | CAISDGRGKGTEAFF | TGTGCCATCAGTGATGGGAGGGGCAAGGGCACTGAAGCTTTCTTT
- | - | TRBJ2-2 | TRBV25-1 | CASSAGGPSTGELFF | TGTGCCAGCAGTGCAGGAGGGCCAAGTACCGGGGAGCTGTTTTTT
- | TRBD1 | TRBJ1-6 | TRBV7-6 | CASSLNPGQANSPLHF | TGTGCCAGCAGCCTCAACCCGGGACAGGCGAATTCACCCCTCCACTTT
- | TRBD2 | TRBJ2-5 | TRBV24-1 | CATSDTGTSGKETQYF | TGTGCCACCAGTGATACCGGGACTAGCGGGAAAGAGACCCAGTACTTC
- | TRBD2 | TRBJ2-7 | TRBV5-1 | CASSLGLAGVGYEQYF | TGCGCCAGCAGCTTAGGCCTAGCGGGAGTCGGCTACGAGCAGTACTTC
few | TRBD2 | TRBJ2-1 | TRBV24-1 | CATSDETGLAGRNEQFF | TGTGCCACCAGTGACGAAACGGGACTAGCGGGACGGAATGAGCAGTTCTTC
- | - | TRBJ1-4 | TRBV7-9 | CASRGAGEKLFF | TGTGCCAGCAGGGGGGCAGGTGAAAAACTGTTTTTT
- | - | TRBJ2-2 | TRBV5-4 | CASTRSELFF | TGTGCCAGCACCCGGAGCGAGCTGTTTTTT
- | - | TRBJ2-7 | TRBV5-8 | CASSLGTKYEQYF | TGTGCCAGCAGCTTGGGGACTAAATACGAGCAGTACTTC
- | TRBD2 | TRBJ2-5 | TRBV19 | CASSPGTSGEETQYF | TGTGCCAGTAGTCCGGGGACTAGCGGGGAAGAGACCCAGTACTTC
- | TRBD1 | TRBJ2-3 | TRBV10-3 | CAISGQAKTDTQYF | TGTGCCATCAGCGGACAGGCAAAAACAGATACGCAGTATTTT
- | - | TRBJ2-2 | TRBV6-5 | CASSYSLAAGELFF | TGTGCCAGCAGTTACTCGCTAGCTGCCGGGGAGCTGTTTTTT
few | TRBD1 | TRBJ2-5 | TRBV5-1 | CASSFAGTGGQETQYF | TGCGCCAGCAGCTTTGCGGGGACAGGGGGTCAAGAGACCCAGTACTTC
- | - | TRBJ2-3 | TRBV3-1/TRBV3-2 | CASSQGGLGGLDF | TGTGCCAGCAGCCAAGGTGGTTTAGGGGGATTAGATTTT
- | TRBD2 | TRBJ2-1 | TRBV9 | CASSASGKSSYNEQFF | TGTGCCAGCAGCGCCAGCGGGAAAAGCTCCTACAATGAGCAGTTCTTC
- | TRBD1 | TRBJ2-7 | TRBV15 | CATSEGTGLEQYF | TGTGCCACCAGCGAGGGGACAGGGCTCGAGCAGTACTTC
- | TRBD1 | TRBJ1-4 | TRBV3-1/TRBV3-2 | CASSPPTGARNEKLFF | TGTGCCAGCAGCCCCCCAACAGGGGCTAGGAATGAAAAACTGTTTTTT
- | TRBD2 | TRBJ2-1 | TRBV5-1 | CASSLSTSVDNEQFF | TGCGCCAGCAGCTTGTCGACTAGCGTTGACAATGAGCAGTTCTTC
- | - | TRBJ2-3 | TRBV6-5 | CASSYSQASTDTQYF | TGTGCCAGCAGTTACTCCCAGGCTAGCACAGATACGCAGTATTTT
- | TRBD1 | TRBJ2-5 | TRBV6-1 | CASSQTGVGETQYF | TGTGCCAGCAGTCAAACAGGGGTTGGGGAGACCCAGTACTTC
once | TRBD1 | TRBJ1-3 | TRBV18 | CASSPDRGRGNTIYF | TGTGCCAGCTCACCCGACAGGGGGCGAGGAAACACCATATATTTT
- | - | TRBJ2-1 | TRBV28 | CASSGEPTRSSYNEQFF | TGTGCCAGCAGCGGCGAACCGACTAGGAGCTCCTACAATGAGCAGTTCTTC
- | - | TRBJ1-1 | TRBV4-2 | CASSQDRGFANTEAFF | TGTGCCAGCAGCCAAGATAGGGGGTTCGCTAACACTGAAGCTTTCTTT
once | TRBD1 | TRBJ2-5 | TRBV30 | CAQRDRGRETQYF | TGTGCCCAAAGGGACAGGGGTCGGGAGACCCAGTACTTC
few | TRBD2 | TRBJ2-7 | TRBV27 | CASSPGTSGRFSPSYEQYF | TGTGCCAGCAGTCCCGGGACTAGCGGGAGGTTCTCTCCATCCTACGAGCAGTACTTC
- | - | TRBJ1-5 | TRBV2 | CASDEGNQPQHF | TGTGCCAGCGACGAGGGCAATCAGCCCCAGCATTTT
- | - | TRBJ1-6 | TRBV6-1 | CASSESGDSPLHF | TGTGCCAGCAGTGAATCCGGGGATTCACCCCTCCACTTT
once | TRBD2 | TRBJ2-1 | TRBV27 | CASSSPSGPSYNEQFF | TGTGCCAGCAGTTCTCCTAGCGGTCCCTCCTACAATGAGCAGTTCTTC
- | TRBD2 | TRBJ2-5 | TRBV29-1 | CSVALAGEGQETQYF | TGCAGCGTTGCTCTAGCGGGAGAGGGCCAAGAGACCCAGTACTTC
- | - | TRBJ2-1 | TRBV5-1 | CASSVQGTNEQFF | TGCGCCAGCAGCGTACAGGGAACTAATGAGCAGTTCTTC
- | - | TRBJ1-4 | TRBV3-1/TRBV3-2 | CASSKTVGNEKLFF | TGTGCCAGCAGCAAAACAGTGGGTAATGAAAAACTGTTTTTT
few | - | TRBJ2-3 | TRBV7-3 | CASSEGADTQYF | TGTGCCAGCAGCGAAGGGGCGGATACGCAGTATTTT
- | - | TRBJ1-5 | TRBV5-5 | CASSPLGGSGYQPQHF | TGTGCCAGCAGCCCACTGGGTGGGAGTGGGTATCAGCCCCAGCATTTT
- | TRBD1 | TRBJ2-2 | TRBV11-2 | CASNQQGYTGELFF | TGTGCCAGCAACCAACAGGGGTATACCGGGGAGCTGTTTTTT
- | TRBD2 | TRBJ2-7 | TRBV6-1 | CASSGRTSGLSYEQYF | TGTGCCAGCAGTGGGCGGACTAGCGGGTTGTCCTACGAGCAGTACTTC
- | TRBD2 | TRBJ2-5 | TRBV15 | CATSRDQMAGGWGETQYF | TGTGCCACCAGCAGAGATCAAATGGCGGGAGGATGGGGGGAGACCCAGTACTTC
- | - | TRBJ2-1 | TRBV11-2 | CASSLGLGISYNEQFF | TGTGCCAGCAGCTTGGGACTTGGAATATCCTACAATGAGCAGTTCTTC
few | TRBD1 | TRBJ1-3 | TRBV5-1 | CASRGGNTIYF | TGCGCCAGCAGAGGGGGCAACACCATATATTTT
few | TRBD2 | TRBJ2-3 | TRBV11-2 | CASSLVGGSSTDTQYF | TGTGCCAGCAGCTTAGTCGGCGGGAGCAGCACAGATACGCAGTATTTT